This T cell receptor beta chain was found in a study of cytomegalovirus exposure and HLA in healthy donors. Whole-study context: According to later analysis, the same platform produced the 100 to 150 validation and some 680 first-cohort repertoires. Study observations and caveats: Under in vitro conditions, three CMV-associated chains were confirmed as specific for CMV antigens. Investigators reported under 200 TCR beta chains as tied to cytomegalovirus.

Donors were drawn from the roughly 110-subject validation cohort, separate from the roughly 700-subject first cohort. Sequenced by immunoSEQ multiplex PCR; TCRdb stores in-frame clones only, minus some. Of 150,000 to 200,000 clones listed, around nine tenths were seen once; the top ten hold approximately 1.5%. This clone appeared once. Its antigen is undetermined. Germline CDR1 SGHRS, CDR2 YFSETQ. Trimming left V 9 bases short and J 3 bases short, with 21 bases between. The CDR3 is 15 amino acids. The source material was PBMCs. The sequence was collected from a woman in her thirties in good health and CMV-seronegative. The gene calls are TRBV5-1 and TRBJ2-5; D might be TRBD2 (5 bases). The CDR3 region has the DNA TGCGCCACTAGAGAGTACGGGGAAAGAGAAGAGACCCAGTACTTC. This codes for CATREYGEREETQYF.